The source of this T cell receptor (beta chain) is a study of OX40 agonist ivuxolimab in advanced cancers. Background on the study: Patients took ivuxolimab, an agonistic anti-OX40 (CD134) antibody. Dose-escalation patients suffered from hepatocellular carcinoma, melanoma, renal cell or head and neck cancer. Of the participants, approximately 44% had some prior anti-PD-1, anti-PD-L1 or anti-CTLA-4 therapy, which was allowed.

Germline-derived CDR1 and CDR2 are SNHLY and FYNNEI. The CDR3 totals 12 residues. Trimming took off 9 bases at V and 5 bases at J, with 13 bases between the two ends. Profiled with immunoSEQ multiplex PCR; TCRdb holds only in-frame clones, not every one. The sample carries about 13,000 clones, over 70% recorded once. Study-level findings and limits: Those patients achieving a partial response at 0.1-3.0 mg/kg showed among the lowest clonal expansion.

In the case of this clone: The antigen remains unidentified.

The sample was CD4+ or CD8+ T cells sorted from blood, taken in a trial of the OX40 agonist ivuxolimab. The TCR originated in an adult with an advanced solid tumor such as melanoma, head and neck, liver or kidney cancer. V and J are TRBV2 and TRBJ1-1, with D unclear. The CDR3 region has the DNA TGTGCCAGTCCTCTGACGGGGACTGAAGCTTTCTTT. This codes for CASPLTGTEAFF.